The 30 T cell receptor beta chains listed next were all sequenced from one sample in a study of T cell responses to AZD1222 COVID-19 vaccine. Using immunoSEQ multiplex PCR, the repertoire was profiled, and TCRdb retains in-frame clones only, with some absent. The table has about 180,000 clones, about 90% seen once. This specimen was peripheral blood, taken 28 days after the second dose of the MenACWY control vaccine. These receptor sequences come from an adult who received the MenACWY meningococcal vaccine as a control.

The V and J genes are TRBV7-8 and TRBJ2-5; D is uncertain. Per the germline V gene, CDR1 is SGHVS and CDR2 is FQNEAQ. V lost 1 base, J lost 2 bases, and 5 bases lay in between. This CDR3 has 13 residues. The CDR3 bases are TGTGCCAGCAGCTTAGGGCGGCAAGAGACCCAGTACTTC. This translates into CASSLGRQETQYF.

This clone was detected once. V gene TRBV7-9 combines with J gene TRBJ2-1; 7 positions match TRBD1. The CDR3 spans 16 residues. The V and J ends lost 7 bases and 7 bases, in that order; junction bases with no gene match: 16. Looked up from germline, CDR1 is SEHNR and CDR2 is FQNEAQ (reference sequence). CDR3 amino acids: CASITTGPRFKNEQFF. The CDR3 region has the DNA TGTGCCAGCATCACGACAGGGCCCCGGTTCAAGAATGAGCAGTTCTTC.

The rearrangement joins TRBV28 to TRBJ2-1; D is perhaps TRBD1 (5 bases). V was cut by 4 bases and J by 4 bases, with 17 bases left in between. The CDR3 runs 16 residues. Germline values: CDR1 MDHEN, CDR2 SYDVKM. The CDR3 sequence: CASSYPDRPAYNEQFF. CDR3 sequence (DNA): TGTGCCAGCAGTTACCCAGACAGACCCGCTTACAATGAGCAGTTCTTC. The full variable domain, completed using reference TRBV28 and TRBJ2-1, is DVKVTQSSRYLVKRTGEKVFLECVQDMDHENMFWYRQDPGLGLRLIYFSYDVKMKEKGDIPEGYSVSREKKERFSLILESASTNQTSMYLCASSYPDRPAYNEQFFGPGTRLTVL.

The CDR3 coding sequence is TGTGCCAGCAGCTTAGCGGGGTTCACTGAAGCTTTCTTT. Its protein is CASSLAGFTEAFF. The chain couples TRBV7-6 to TRBJ1-1; D gene unclear. Germline V gene data show CDR1 as SGHVS and CDR2 as FNYEAQ. The CDR3 covers 13 residues. Trimming cost V 0 bases and J 4 bases, with 6 bases left between them.

This clone was counted a single time. The rearrangement joins TRBV7-9 to TRBJ1-3, with TRBD1 matching 8 bases. V shed 1 base and J 9 bases; nucleotides not matched to a gene: 5. Germline CDR1 and CDR2: SEHNR and FQNEAQ (reference sequence). The CDR3 is 14 residues long. The CDR3, as DNA: TGTGCCAGCAGCTTAGGGACAGGGACAATCACCATATATTTT. Translating it yields CASSLGTGTITIYF.

The chain is built from TRBV29-1 and TRBJ1-1; D gene ambiguous. V was trimmed by 5 bases and J by 1 base, leaving 8 bases between them. Germline lookup yields CDR1 SQVTM and CDR2 ANQGSEA. The CDR3 has 12 amino acids. The CDR3 sequence: CSVKGPNTEAFF. The CDR3 bases are TGCAGCGTTAAAGGCCCGAACACTGAAGCTTTCTTT.

This chain joins TRBV18 and TRBJ2-7, with 9 bases lining up with TRBD2. From germline, CDR1 is KGHSH and CDR2 LQKENI. The CDR3 runs 16 residues. With V trimmed by 4 bases and J by 3 bases, 10 bases remained unmatched. The CDR3 loop reads CASSHAGTSRNYEQYF. DNA for the CDR3: TGTGCCAGCTCACACGCCGGGACTAGCAGGAACTACGAGCAGTACTTC.

The rearrangement joins TRBV11-2 to TRBJ2-7, with TRBD2 matching 9 bases. The CDR3 extends over 14 amino acids. CDR1 and CDR2 (germline): SGHAT, FQNNGV. Losses at the gene ends were 5 bases for V and 0 bases for J; bases not matched to a gene: 2. CDR3 in DNA: TGTGCCAGCAGCCTAGCGGGACTCTCCTACGAGCAGTACTTC. Protein product: CASSLAGLSYEQYF.

V usage is TRBV5-4 and J usage is TRBJ2-3; D is possibly TRBD1 (6 bases). The CDR3 sequence is 13 residues long. With 3 bases removed from V and 4 bases from J, the gap between germline ends came to 9 bases. Germline CDR1 is SGHNT and CDR2 is YYREEE (reference sequence). The CDR3 loop is CASSYRAADTQYF. The CDR3 region has the DNA TGTGCCAGCAGCTACAGGGCCGCAGATACGCAGTATTTT.

The genes are TRBV12-3 or TRBV12-4 and TRBJ1-2; perhaps TRBD1 as D (5 bases). Trimming removed 8 bases from V and 6 bases from J, with 10 bases in between. The CDR3 has 11 residues. CDR3 in DNA: TGTGCCAGCTTAGCAGGGAATGGCTACACCTTC. Its translation is CASLAGNGYTF.

This rearrangement joins TRBV5-1 to TRBJ1-4, with D possibly matching TRBD1 (6 bases). The CDR3 consists of 15 residues. Trimming stripped 4 bases from V and 8 bases from J, with 18 bases between. Germline V CDR1 and CDR2: SGHRS, YFSETQ. DNA for the CDR3: TGCGCCAGCAGCGCCAGAGGGGGGAGCGACGAAAAACTGTTTTTT. Amino acids: CASSARGGSDEKLFF.

The chain couples TRBV24-1 to TRBJ2-3; 9 bases agree with TRBD1. There are 15 residues in the CDR3. CDR1 and CDR2 from the germline V gene are KGHDR and SFDVKD. Trimming took 9 bases from V and 2 from J; bases not matched to a gene: 8. This chain's CDR3 is CATADRGYLTDTQYF. CDR3 DNA: TGTGCCACCGCGGACAGGGGTTACCTCACAGATACGCAGTATTTT.

The rearrangement links TRBV29-1 to TRBJ2-1; no firm D call. V was pared by 3 bases and J by 0 bases, with 6 bases between. Looked up from germline, CDR1 is SQVTM and CDR2 is ANQGSEA. The CDR3 is made up of 13 amino acids. The CDR3 sequence: CSVDQSSYNEQFF. CDR3 coding DNA: TGCAGCGTTGACCAGAGCTCCTACAATGAGCAGTTCTTC.

The rearrangement links TRBV11-2 to TRBJ2-7; tentative D call: TRBD1 (6 bases). Trimming cost V 4 bases and J 0 bases, with 19 bases left between them. The CDR3 consists of 17 residues. In germline, CDR1 is SGHAT, CDR2 FQNNGV. The CDR3 loop reads CASSSQGGGSSSYEQYF. As DNA, the CDR3 is TGTGCCAGCAGCTCACAGGGCGGCGGATCGAGCTCCTACGAGCAGTACTTC.

The CDR3 sequence: CASSYNVLEQYF. The CDR3 coding sequence is TGTGCCAGCAGTTACAATGTTCTCGAGCAGTACTTC. The genes are TRBV6-6 and TRBJ2-7; D not certain. This CDR3 is 12 amino acids long. Germline CDR1 is MNHNY and CDR2 is SVGAGI (reference sequence). V lost 2 bases and J lost 6, with 8 bases in between.

V gene TRBV19 combines with J gene TRBJ1-4; possibly TRBD1 for D (6 bases). Germline V lookup: CDR1 LNHDA, CDR2 SQIVND (reference sequence). Trimming stripped 4 bases from V and 8 bases from J, with 20 bases between. The CDR3 contains 16 residues. CDR3 DNA sequence: TGTGCCAGTAGTAGAGAACCCGGGGGCCCGACGGAAAAACTGTTTTTT. This codes for CASSREPGGPTEKLFF.

This clone was detected a few times. The chain has TRBV19 and TRBJ1-3; possible D gene TRBD1, 5 bases. The CDR3 contains 17 residues. Germline CDR1 is LNHDA and CDR2 is SQIVND (reference sequence). Between the trimmed V and J ends, which lost 8 bases and 0 bases, there was a span of 20 bases. The CDR3 loop is CASWRGQGKTSGNTIYF. The CDR3 bases are TGTGCCAGTTGGAGGGGCCAGGGCAAGACCTCTGGAAACACCATATATTTT.

This clone was detected once. This sequence joins TRBV7-9 and TRBJ1-3; a possible D gene is TRBD1 (6 bases). CDR3 length: 14 residues. Germline lookup yields CDR1 SEHNR and CDR2 FQNEAQ (reference sequence). V was trimmed by 2 bases and J by 4 bases, leaving 9 bases between them. CDR3: CASSLRTAGNTIYF. CDR3 nucleotides: TGTGCCAGCAGCTTAAGGACAGCCGGAAACACCATATATTTT.

The V and J genes are TRBV28 and TRBJ1-1; D gene uncertain. This CDR3 has 15 residues. CDR1 is MDHEN, CDR2 SYDVKM, per germline. Trimming took 3 bases from V and 1 from J, leaving 12 bases between them. CDR3 in amino acids: CASSFKAGKNTEAFF. The CDR3 nucleotides read TGTGCCAGCAGTTTTAAGGCCGGGAAGAACACTGAAGCTTTCTTT.

This chain uses TRBV4-3 with TRBJ2-1; 8 bases are a match to TRBD2. CDR1 is LGHNA and CDR2 is YSLEER in the germline V gene. The CDR3 covers 14 residues. V lost 0 bases, J lost 8 bases, and 3 bases stayed unmatched. Written as DNA, the CDR3 is TGCGCCAGCAGCCAAGAACTAGCGGAACATGAGCAGTTCTTC. It yields the protein CASSQELAEHEQFF.

The rearrangement joins TRBV6-5 to TRBJ1-4, with D possibly being TRBD1 (6 bases). Germline CDR1 MNHEY, CDR2 SVGAGI. The CDR3 is made up of 13 amino acids. The V and J ends lost 2 bases and 8 bases respectively, with 9 bases between them. The CDR3 DNA reads TGTGCCAGCAGTTACGGGGGGGGCGAAAAACTGTTTTTT. Residues: CASSYGGGEKLFF.

The chain has TRBV30 and TRBJ1-6; TRBD1 agrees at 8 bases. The CDR3 extends over 13 amino acids. The germline V gene encodes CDR1 GTSNPN and CDR2 SVGIG (reference sequence). J was trimmed by 8 bases and V by 5 bases; bases with no gene match: 5. CDR3 bases: TGTGCCTGGCAAGGGACAGGAGATTCACCCCTCCACTTT. Translating gives CAWQGTGDSPLHF. The full variable domain, its missing parts supplied by reference TRBV30 and TRBJ1-6, is SQTIHQWPATLVQPVGSPLSLECTVEGTSNPNLYWYRQAAGRGLQLLFYSVGIGQISSEVPQNLSASRPQDRQFILSSKKLLLSDSGFYLCAWQGTGDSPLHFGNGTRLTVT.

This chain connects TRBV28 to TRBJ1-2; D remains unclear. The germline gives CDR1 MDHEN, CDR2 SYDVKM. CDR3 size: 16 residues. Trimming took off 7 bases at V and 8 bases at J, with 26 bases between the two ends. The chain's CDR3 is CASTQPPGTLDWGYTF. CDR3 coding DNA: TGTGCCAGCACCCAACCCCCAGGAACCCTCGATTGGGGCTACACCTTC.

Here the CDR3 DNA reads TGTGCCAGCAGTTTAAAGGGACAGGCGGCGGAGACCCAGTACTTC. Protein: CASSLKGQAAETQYF. The chain carries TRBV28 and TRBJ2-5; 8 bases map to TRBD1. V trimming: 2 bases; J trimming: 5 bases; junction bases outside the gene matches: 7. The germline V gene encodes CDR1 MDHEN and CDR2 SYDVKM. This CDR3 has 15 residues.

This chain uses TRBV18 with TRBJ2-7, with 10 bases fitting TRBD1. The CDR3 is 16 amino acids. From germline, CDR1 is KGHSH and CDR2 LQKENI. J lost 5 bases, V lost 1 base, and 8 bases had no gene match. The CDR3 sequence: CASSPLYRDRGNEQYF. CDR3 DNA sequence: TGTGCCAGCTCACCACTTTATAGGGACAGGGGTAACGAGCAGTACTTC.

This chain uses TRBV11-3 with TRBJ2-1; D is possibly TRBD2 (5 bases). The CDR3 is 15 amino acids. V was shortened by 4 bases and J by 0 bases, with 10 bases between the two germline ends. From germline, CDR1 is SGHNT and CDR2 YENEEA. The CDR3 spells CASSSSPSSYNEQFF. DNA of the CDR3: TGTGCCAGCAGCTCTAGCCCAAGCTCCTACAATGAGCAGTTCTTC.

This chain connects TRBV2 to TRBJ1-1; no reliable D call. Trimming removed 7 bases from V and 2 bases from J, with 8 bases in between. This CDR3 comprises 12 residues. Germline loops: CDR1 SNHLY, CDR2 FYNNEI. CDR3 region: CASKGHNTEAFF. The CDR3, as DNA: TGTGCCAGCAAGGGTCACAACACTGAAGCTTTCTTT.

The chain employs TRBV4-3 and TRBJ1-1, with D possibly being TRBD1 (6 bases). Trimming pared 1 base from V and 2 bases from J, leaving 14 bases between. Germline V lookup: CDR1 LGHNA, CDR2 YSLEER. The CDR3 contains 16 residues. CDR3 region: CASSQVNRALNTEAFF. CDR3 DNA sequence: TGCGCCAGCAGCCAAGTCAACAGGGCTTTAAACACTGAAGCTTTCTTT.

The chain is built from TRBV2 and TRBJ2-3, with D perhaps TRBD1 (7 bases). Trimming removed 7 bases from V and 13 bases from J, with 24 bases in between. The germline V gene has CDR1 SNHLY and CDR2 FYNNEI. This CDR3 spans 14 amino acids. CDR3 in amino acids: CASKRGRGQIREYF. DNA of the CDR3: TGTGCCAGCAAGCGTGGGCGGGGACAGATACGGGAGTATTTT.

The V and J genes are TRBV28 and TRBJ2-1; the match to TRBD2 covers 7 bases. The CDR3 extends over 15 amino acids. Losses at the gene ends were 5 bases for V and 5 bases for J; bases not matched to a gene: 9. Germline V CDR1 and CDR2: MDHEN, SYDVKM. CDR3 sequence reads: CASSPLAEYHNEQFF. Here the CDR3 DNA reads TGTGCCAGCAGTCCCCTAGCGGAGTATCACAATGAGCAGTTCTTC.